This T cell receptor (beta chain) was observed in a study of CD8 T cells in Susac syndrome. Reverse transcription used roughly 0.45 to 1 ug RNA and random hexamers. The immunoSEQ assay covered 54 Vbeta and 13 Jbeta segments for CDR3. TCRdb re-called the immunoSEQ multiplex PCR reads through MiXCR, storing one row per CDR3 protein. The sample carries under 200,000 distinct CDR3 sequences, just over 90% recorded once. Through negative isolation, CD4+ and CD8+ T cells were obtained, while TEMRA cells were enriched using FACS. This CDR3 comprises 15 residues. V lost 6 bases and J 2 bases, leaving 13 bases between the germline ends. This clonotype was found once.

The chain employs TRBV12-3 or TRBV12-4 and TRBJ2-2; D is unresolved. The material sequenced was CD4+ T cells from PBMCs. The sequence derives from a human donor in good health. The CDR3: CASSQSLSNTGELFF. In nucleotides, the CDR3 is TGTGCCAGCAGCCAATCACTTTCTAACACCGGGGAGCTGTTTTTT.